The 19 T cell receptor beta chains listed next were all sequenced from one sample in a study of T cells in narcolepsy (dated by TCRdb to the late 2010s). The library was obtained by the immunoSEQ multiplex PCR assay. Not all clones reach the TCRdb copy of this immuneACCESS table, which keeps in-frame sequences only. Checked studies attribute under half of the gap to unresolved V genes and leave the rest unexplained. This sample gives roughly 25,000 clones in total; about 85% of them show up just once. The top ten hold under 1.5% of the sample. The specimen sequenced was CD45RA- memory CD4+ T cells from PBMCs. Sample cell subset or site, as interpreted from the label and publication: memory T cells sorted ex vivo from peripheral blood. These receptors were collected from a human donor with narcolepsy.

The chain recombines TRBV11-3 with TRBJ2-5, with TRBD1 identical over 12 bases. V shed 8 bases, J shed 11 bases, and the junction held 24 bases outside the gene matches. Germline assignment: CDR1 SGHNT and CDR2 YENEEA. The CDR3 length is 18 residues. CDR3 amino acids: CASGPRDRGPVPSWEQYF. CDR3 nucleotides: TGTGCCAGCGGTCCGAGGGACAGGGGGCCCGTTCCAAGTTGGGAGCAGTACTTC.

The V gene is TRBV7-2, the J gene TRBJ2-5; the match to TRBD1 covers 7 bases. V gave up 0 bases and J gave up 5 bases; unmatched junction bases: 0. CDR1 is SGHTA and CDR2 is FQGNSA in the germline V gene. CDR3 length equals 13 residues. The CDR3, as DNA: TGTGCCAGCAGCTTAGCAGGGGGCGAGACCCAGTACTTC. This gives the protein CASSLAGGETQYF.

This sequence joins TRBV23-1 and TRBJ1-4; D is undetermined. TRBV23-1 is an open reading frame whose function is uncertain. Trimming left V 0 bases short and J 5 bases short, with 13 bases between. The CDR3 loop spans 16 amino acids. The CDR3 sequence is CASSQSREVTNEKLFF. The CDR3, as DNA: TGCGCCAGCAGTCAATCCCGCGAAGTCACCAATGAAAAACTGTTTTTT.

The V and J genes are TRBV30 and TRBJ2-1; 12 nucleotides agree with TRBD2. With V trimmed by 4 bases and J by 5 bases, 6 bases remained unmatched. CDR3 length: 15 residues. Germline CDR1 reads GTSNPN; CDR2 reads SVGIG (reference sequence). Here the CDR3 reads CAWTQLAGGHNEQFF. Written as DNA, the CDR3 is TGTGCCTGGACTCAACTAGCGGGAGGCCACAATGAGCAGTTCTTC.

A few counts support this clone. V and J are TRBV21-1 and TRBJ1-5; the table gives TRBD1 as D, unverified against the DNA. TRBV21-1 is tagged as a pseudogene. The CDR3 spans 15 residues. The CDR3 DNA follows: TGTGCCAGCAGCCACTGGGGCAGCCTAGATCAGCCCCAGCATTTT. Translated, it gives CASSHWGSLDQPQHF.

This rearrangement joins TRBV30 to TRBJ1-4, with D unresolved. The CDR3 is made up of 13 amino acids. Germline assignment: CDR1 GTSNPN and CDR2 SVGIG (reference sequence). V lost 0 bases to trimming and J lost 15 bases, with 17 bases between them. CDR3 bases: TGTGCCTGGAGTGTACGGGTTTCGGGTCGGTTGTTTTTT. It is translated as CAWSVRVSGRLFF.

This clone has just a few counts. The rearrangement uses TRBV9 and TRBJ2-1; D possibly corresponds to TRBD2 (6 bases). V was cut by 3 bases and J by 0 bases, with 10 bases left in between. This CDR3 region has 15 residues. Germline values: CDR1 SGDLS, CDR2 YYNGEE. CDR3 residues: CASSEIGSSYNEQFF. CDR3 nucleotide sequence: TGTGCCAGCAGCGAAATCGGGAGCTCCTACAATGAGCAGTTCTTC.

J is TRBJ2-1 and V is TRBV19, with D possibly TRBD1 on 5 matching bases. V shed 3 bases and J shed 7 bases, with 10 bases lying between them. The length of the CDR3 is 13 residues. Per germline, CDR1 LNHDA and CDR2 SQIVND (reference sequence). The CDR3 coding sequence is TGTGCCAGTAGTATGCCAGGGATTAATGAGCAGTTCTTC. The encoded protein is CASSMPGINEQFF.

In this sample, this clone turned up once. CDR3 residues: CASSYTSGTNEQFF. The CDR3, as DNA: TGTGCCAGCAGCTATACTAGCGGGACCAATGAGCAGTTCTTC. V usage is TRBV7-2 and J usage is TRBJ2-1; 10 positions match TRBD2. Germline V CDR1 and CDR2: SGHTA, FQGNSA. J gave up 6 bases and V 4 bases, and 3 bases lay outside the gene matches. This CDR3 spans 14 amino acids.

The chain recombines TRBV6-1 with TRBJ2-1; TRBD1 agrees at 7 bases. The germline V gene has CDR1 MNHNS and CDR2 SASEGT. This CDR3 is built from 15 residues. V gave up 2 bases and J gave up 4 bases; unmatched junction bases: 5. CDR3 protein: CASSESDRRYNEQFF. CDR3 DNA sequence: TGTGCCAGCAGTGAATCGGACAGGCGTTACAATGAGCAGTTCTTC.

The CDR3 is CASSVWTGGRDTQYF. The DNA for the CDR3 is TGTGCCAGCAGCGTCTGGACAGGGGGACGTGATACGCAGTATTTT. The rearrangement links TRBV9 to TRBJ2-3, with 10 bases aligning to TRBD1. The CDR3 spans 15 residues. Germline V lookup: CDR1 SGDLS, CDR2 YYNGEE. The V gene end was trimmed by 2 bases and the J gene end by 6 bases; junction bases not matched to a gene: 6.

The chain has TRBV11-3 and TRBJ2-1; D not resolved. The ends were cut back, 1 base at V and 0 bases at J, with 7 bases in the middle. CDR1 is SGHNT, CDR2 YENEEA, per germline. The CDR3 has 15 residues. DNA for the CDR3: TGTGCCAGCAGCTTAGCATCCAACTCCTACAATGAGCAGTTCTTC. Protein product: CASSLASNSYNEQFF. Using reference TRBV11-3 and TRBJ2-1 for the parts outside the CDR3, the full variable domain is EAGVVQSPRYKIIEKKQPVAFWCNPISGHNTLYWYLQNLGQGPELLIRYENEEAVDDSQLPKDRFSAERLKGVDSTLKIQPAELGDSAVYLCASSLASNSYNEQFFGPGTRLTVL.

This clone was seen a handful of times. This sequence joins TRBV14 and TRBJ2-7, with D perhaps matching TRBD2 (6 bases). Germline V gene sequence: CDR1 SGHDN, CDR2 FVKESK. V dropped 4 bases and J dropped 4 bases, with 8 bases sitting between them. The CDR3 is 12 residues long. In DNA form, the CDR3 reads TGTGCCAGCAGCCGGGGACTGTACGAGCAGTACTTC. Translation gives CASSRGLYEQYF.

This clone was seen just once. This chain links TRBV30 with TRBJ1-1, with D unclear. This CDR3 is 13 amino acids long. Germline assignment: CDR1 GTSNPN and CDR2 SVGIG (reference sequence). Trimming cost V 2 bases and J 0 bases, with 7 bases left between them. The DNA for the CDR3 is TGTGCCTGGAGTTTAGGAGTGAACACTGAAGCTTTCTTT. Its protein is CAWSLGVNTEAFF.

The V and J genes are TRBV28 and TRBJ1-3; tentative D call: TRBD1 (6 bases). This CDR3 is built from 14 residues. Trimming took off 6 bases at V and 2 bases at J, with 11 bases between the two ends. Germline V CDR1 and CDR2: MDHEN, SYDVKM. Written as DNA, the CDR3 is TGTGCCAGCAGAAAACAGGGTGCTGGAAACACCATATATTTT. Its protein product is CASRKQGAGNTIYF.

The CDR3 DNA follows: TGTGCCAGCAGTGAATTGTCGGGAGACTACAATGAGCAGTTCTTC. Translation gives CASSELSGDYNEQFF. This chain connects TRBV25-1 to TRBJ2-1; tentative D call: TRBD2 (6 bases). Germline CDR1 is MGHDK and CDR2 is SYGVNS. The V end was cut by 1 base, the J end by 3 bases, with 10 bases between. The CDR3 length is 15 residues.

This rearrangement joins TRBV21-1 to TRBJ2-5; the table's D call TRBD2 went unverified against the DNA. TRBV21-1 is a pseudogene. The length of the CDR3 is 16 residues. The CDR3 protein is CASSKEGEGTRETQYF. The CDR3 DNA follows: TGTGCCAGCAGCAAAGAAGGAGAGGGGACTAGGGAGACCCAGTACTTC.

The CDR3 loop reads CASSIWGRDTEAFF. DNA for the CDR3: TGTGCCAGTAGTATATGGGGGCGGGACACTGAAGCTTTCTTT. The rearrangement uses TRBV19 and TRBJ1-1; a possible D gene is TRBD1 (6 bases). The ends were cut back, 2 bases at V and 3 bases at J, with 10 bases in the middle. This CDR3 contains 14 residues. From germline, CDR1 is LNHDA and CDR2 SQIVND (reference sequence). The full variable domain, rest sourced from reference TRBV19 and TRBJ1-1, is DGGITQSPKYLFRKEGQNVTLSCEQNLNHDAMYWYRQDPGQGLRLIYYSQIVNDFQKGDIAEGYSVSREKKESFPLTVTSAQKNPTAFYLCASSIWGRDTEAFFGQGTRLTVV.

The genes are TRBV27 and TRBJ2-7; a weak D match, TRBD2 (6 bases). V lost 6 bases and J lost 2, with 14 bases in between. The CDR3 is made up of 14 amino acids. The V gene's germline CDR1 is MNHEY and CDR2 SMNVEV (reference sequence). Here the CDR3 reads CASRPGLTTYEQYF. The CDR3 coding sequence is TGTGCCAGCAGGCCGGGACTTACTACCTACGAGCAGTACTTC.